These 3 T cell receptor beta chains were sequenced from one sample in a study of shared clonotypes between healthy human individuals. Sequencing was performed with immunoSEQ multiplex PCR; in TCRdb, only in-frame clones are kept and a portion is missing. The sample holds some 2,000,000 clones, approximately 96% seen once. Sequencing was done on a sample of naive CD4+ T cells sorted from blood. This sample's subset: CD45RA+ positively selected. Receptor source: a man aged 18 to 30 in good health.

CDR3 residues: CASSIPIRGNEKLFF. The CDR3 coding sequence is TGTGCCAGTAGTATACCCATCCGCGGCAATGAAAAACTGTTTTTT. This rearrangement joins TRBV19 to TRBJ1-4; the D is unclear. Trimming stripped 2 bases from V and 5 bases from J, with 12 bases between. From germline, CDR1 is LNHDA and CDR2 SQIVND (reference sequence). The CDR3 covers 15 residues.

V is TRBV28 and J is TRBJ2-7; 9 positions match TRBD1. CDR3 length: 15 residues. V lost 4 bases to trimming and J lost 3 bases; unmatched junction nucleotides: 7. Looked up from germline, CDR1 is MDHEN and CDR2 is SYDVKM. The CDR3 reads CASSSSGTGYYEQYF. CDR3 DNA sequence: TGTGCCAGCAGTTCCTCCGGGACAGGGTACTACGAGCAGTACTTC.

The chain employs TRBV7-3 and TRBJ2-3; no definite D call. Germline CDR1 and CDR2: SGHTA and FQGTGA. V lost 2 bases, J lost 1 base, and 4 bases lay in between. The CDR3 is made up of 13 amino acids. Here the CDR3 reads CASSLGRTDTQYF. CDR3 DNA: TGTGCCAGCAGCTTAGGCCGCACAGATACGCAGTATTTT.